What follows are 27 T cell receptor beta chains derived from one specimen sequenced in a study of OX40 agonist ivuxolimab in advanced cancers. Generated by immunoSEQ multiplex PCR, the TCRdb table keeps only in-frame clones and is missing some. Of 70,000 to 80,000 clones listed, about 94% are singletons. The sequencing here drew on CD4+ or CD8+ T cells sorted from blood, taken in a trial of the OX40 agonist ivuxolimab. These receptors originate from an adult with an advanced solid tumor such as melanoma, head and neck, liver or kidney cancer.

A single count supports this clone. The rearrangement links TRBV7-2 to TRBJ2-7; weak D call: TRBD2 (5 bases). The length of the CDR3 is 14 residues. The germline V gene encodes CDR1 SGHTA and CDR2 FQGNSA. Trimming pared 1 base from V and 2 bases from J, leaving 9 bases between. The CDR3 region is CASSLGTGAYEQYF. In nucleotides, the CDR3 is TGTGCCAGCAGCTTAGGGACCGGGGCCTACGAGCAGTACTTC. The full variable domain, completed using reference TRBV7-2 and TRBJ2-7, is GAGVSQSPSNKVTEKGKDVELRCDPISGHTALYWYRQSLGQGLEFLIYFQGNSAPDKSGLPSDRFSAERTGGSVSTLTIQRTQQEDSAVYLCASSLGTGAYEQYFGPGTRLTVT.

The chain couples TRBV5-1 to TRBJ2-7; possibly TRBD1 for D (6 bases). Trimming cost V 4 bases and J 2 bases, with 10 bases left between them. The CDR3 is made up of 13 amino acids. The germline V gene encodes CDR1 SGHRS and CDR2 YFSETQ. The CDR3 region has the DNA TGCGCCAGCAGCCATGACAGGACCTACGAGCAGTACTTC. Translated: CASSHDRTYEQYF.

Details on this clone: One end of the junction does not line up with germline, which may come from a read error. The chain is built from TRBV5-4 and TRBJ2-7; D not certain. Germline loops: CDR1 SGHNT, CDR2 YYREEE (reference sequence). The CDR3 covers 14 residues. Written as DNA, the CDR3 is TGTGCCAGCAGCTTGGTACCTAGTTCCTCCGAGCAGTACTTC. Protein sequence: CASSLVPSSSEQYF.

J is TRBJ2-7 and V is TRBV4-3; 14 nucleotides match TRBD2. The CDR3 consists of 15 residues. Germline CDR1 LGHNA, CDR2 YSLEER. Losses at the gene ends were 3 bases for V and 4 bases for J; bases not matched to a gene: 2. The CDR3 is CASSQGLAGVYEQYF. The CDR3 DNA sequence: TGCGCCAGCAGCCAGGGACTAGCGGGAGTTTACGAGCAGTACTTC.

J is TRBJ2-7 and V is TRBV6-5, with 10 bases lining up with TRBD2. Losses at the gene ends were 4 bases for V and 2 bases for J; bases not matched to a gene: 8. Germline-derived CDR1 and CDR2 are MNHEY and SVGAGI. The CDR3 spans 16 residues. CDR3 sequence: CASSSVGTSGTYEQYF. The CDR3, as DNA: TGTGCCAGCAGTTCGGTGGGAACTAGCGGGACCTACGAGCAGTACTTC.

V is TRBV19 and J is TRBJ2-1; 14 bases align to TRBD2. The CDR3 extends over 16 amino acids. J was trimmed by 8 bases and V by 6 bases; bases with no gene match: 9. Germline-derived CDR1 and CDR2 are LNHDA and SQIVND (reference sequence). The CDR3 sequence: CASRRLAGGVWDEQFF. The CDR3 coding sequence is TGTGCCAGTAGAAGACTAGCGGGAGGGGTATGGGATGAGCAGTTCTTC.

V gene TRBV7-9 combines with J gene TRBJ1-2; the D gene is possibly TRBD1 (5 bases). CDR1 is SEHNR and CDR2 is FQNEAQ in the germline V gene (reference sequence). V lost 5 bases, J lost 5 bases, and 6 bases lay in between. This CDR3 spans 11 amino acids. In DNA, the CDR3 is TGTGCCAGCAGCCGACAGTATGGCTACACCTTC. Translated: CASSRQYGYTF.

The chain employs TRBV5-4 and TRBJ2-1; TRBD2 matches at 7 bases. Germline V gene lookup returns CDR1 SGHNT and CDR2 YYREEE (reference sequence). J gave up 10 bases and V 0 bases, and 13 bases lay outside the gene matches. CDR3 length: 16 amino acids. As DNA, the CDR3 is TGTGCCAGCAGCTTGGAGTGGACTAGAAAACAGGAGGAGCAGTTCTTC. Translation gives CASSLEWTRKQEEQFF.

V and J are TRBV19 and TRBJ2-3; D perhaps matches TRBD1 (5 bases). The CDR3 totals 14 residues. Germline CDR1 reads LNHDA; CDR2 reads SQIVND (reference sequence). Trimming took off 4 bases at V and 3 bases at J, with 11 bases between the two ends. CDR3 loop: CASSNPRQTDTQYF. DNA for the CDR3: TGTGCCAGTAGTAACCCCCGACAGACAGATACGCAGTATTTT.

This clone was recorded once. V and J are TRBV18 and TRBJ2-7; 8 nucleotides line up with TRBD2. In germline, CDR1 is KGHSH, CDR2 LQKENI. The CDR3 is made up of 15 amino acids. V lost 5 bases to trimming and J lost 0 bases; unmatched junction nucleotides: 6. The CDR3 DNA follows: TGTGCCAGCTCATCTGGGGGACTAGACTCCTACGAGCAGTACTTC. It yields the protein CASSSGGLDSYEQYF.

The chain employs TRBV11-3 and TRBJ2-1; a possible D gene is TRBD1 (6 bases). Per the germline V gene, CDR1 is SGHNT and CDR2 is YENEEA. This CDR3 region has 12 residues. V gave up 5 bases and J gave up 9 bases, with 11 bases separating them. Here the CDR3 reads CASSLQGIEQFF. The CDR3 DNA reads TGTGCCAGCAGCCTACAGGGTATTGAGCAGTTCTTC. Based on the CDR3 plus reference TRBV11-3 and TRBJ2-1, the full variable domain is EAGVVQSPRYKIIEKKQPVAFWCNPISGHNTLYWYLQNLGQGPELLIRYENEEAVDDSQLPKDRFSAERLKGVDSTLKIQPAELGDSAVYLCASSLQGIEQFFGPGTRLTVL.

The chain carries TRBV5-4 and TRBJ2-3; 13 positions agree with TRBD2. The CDR3 is made up of 16 amino acids. Germline lookup yields CDR1 SGHNT and CDR2 YYREEE (reference sequence). The V gene end was trimmed by 4 bases and the J gene end by 6 bases; junction bases not matched to a gene: 8. CDR3 loop: CASSAGTSGKYDTQYF. CDR3 in DNA: TGTGCCAGCAGCGCCGGGACTAGCGGGAAGTATGATACGCAGTATTTT.

The rearrangement links TRBV5-1 to TRBJ2-3, with TRBD2 identical over 7 bases. This CDR3 spans 15 amino acids. V lost 0 bases to trimming and J lost 1 base; unmatched junction nucleotides: 2. The germline V gene encodes CDR1 SGHRS and CDR2 YFSETQ. This chain's CDR3 is CASSLGLAGTDTQYF. CDR3 DNA: TGCGCCAGCAGCTTGGGTCTAGCGGGCACAGATACGCAGTATTTT.

V usage is TRBV28 and J usage is TRBJ1-5; a weak D match, TRBD1 (5 bases). V lost 6 bases and J lost 1, with 16 bases in between. Germline V gene lookup returns CDR1 MDHEN and CDR2 SYDVKM. The CDR3 loop spans 16 amino acids. CDR3 loop: CASRKGPGRSNQPQHF. Here the CDR3 DNA reads TGTGCCAGCAGGAAAGGGCCGGGGCGAAGCAATCAGCCCCAGCATTTT.

V is TRBV5-1 and J is TRBJ2-3; possibly TRBD2 for D (6 bases). The CDR3 runs 15 residues. V was cut by 4 bases and J by 0 bases, with 12 bases left in between. Germline CDR1 SGHRS, CDR2 YFSETQ. Here the CDR3 DNA reads TGCGCCAGCAGCAGGGACGGGACTAGCACAGATACGCAGTATTTT. Its protein product is CASSRDGTSTDTQYF. The full variable domain, in which reference TRBV5-1 and TRBJ2-3 provide the parts outside the CDR3, is KAGVTQTPRYLIKTRGQQVTLSCSPISGHRSVSWYQQTPGQGLQFLFEYFSETQRNKGNFPGRFSGRQFSNSRSEMNVSTLELGDSALYLCASSRDGTSTDTQYFGPGTRLTVL.

This sequence joins TRBV7-9 and TRBJ2-1, with D hard to call. Germline CDR1 SEHNR, CDR2 FQNEAQ (reference sequence). The CDR3 has 15 residues. V was cut by 6 bases and J by 5 bases, with 17 bases left in between. In DNA form, the CDR3 reads TGTGCCAGCAGATACGCGGAGAACTATAACAATGAGCAGTTCTTC. Its translation: CASRYAENYNNEQFF.

The CDR3 sequence is CASSKARDISYNEQFF. The DNA for the CDR3 is TGTGCCAGCAGCAAAGCTCGGGACATTTCCTACAATGAGCAGTTCTTC. The chain combines TRBV21-1 with TRBJ2-1; the table's D call TRBD1 went unverified against the DNA. TRBV21-1 is recorded as a pseudogene. This CDR3 has 16 amino acids.

The chain recombines TRBV7-2 with TRBJ2-7; no clear D. V was clipped by 3 bases and J by 6 bases, with 6 bases between them. CDR3 length: 11 residues. Germline V gene data show CDR1 as SGHTA and CDR2 as FQGNSA. CDR3 sequence (DNA): TGTGCCAGCAGCTTTGACGTCGAGCAGTACTTC. It translates to CASSFDVEQYF.

The V gene is TRBV11-3, the J gene TRBJ1-4, with a possible D match to TRBD1 (5 bases). Germline CDR1 is SGHNT and CDR2 is YENEEA. CDR3 length equals 16 residues. V lost 1 base and J lost 8, with 17 bases in between. The CDR3 sequence: CASSLGQTGAQEKLFF. As DNA, the CDR3 is TGTGCCAGCAGCTTAGGCCAAACCGGGGCACAGGAAAAACTGTTTTTT.

The genes are TRBV5-1 and TRBJ2-2, with 7 bases lining up with TRBD2. Germline CDR1 and CDR2: SGHRS and YFSETQ. The CDR3 extends over 16 amino acids. The ends lost 6 bases at V and 0 bases at J; junction bases unmatched: 8. CDR3 residues: CASTYSLAPNTGELFF. The CDR3 DNA follows: TGCGCCAGCACATACTCACTAGCGCCGAACACCGGGGAGCTGTTTTTT.

This sequence joins TRBV19 and TRBJ1-2; 8 bases line up with TRBD1. The CDR3 loop spans 16 amino acids. The J segment lost 4 bases and the V segment lost 7 bases, leaving 14 bases of the junction unmatched. The germline CDR1 and CDR2 sequences are LNHDA and SQIVND (reference sequence). The CDR3 DNA reads as TGTGCCAGTAACCCCCTCGGACAGGGAGCAGGCTATGGCTACACCTTC. Residues: CASNPLGQGAGYGYTF.

The chain carries TRBV10-3 and TRBJ2-5; tentative D call: TRBD2 (5 bases). The CDR3 runs to 13 residues. Germline-derived CDR1 and CDR2 are ENHRY and SYGVKD. Trimming left V 3 bases short and J 5 bases short, with 10 bases between. This CDR3 reads CAISDLAIETQYF. CDR3 DNA: TGTGCCATCAGTGATTTAGCGATCGAGACCCAGTACTTC.

The chain has TRBV5-1 and TRBJ2-3, with 7 bases fitting TRBD2. The CDR3 is made up of 18 amino acids. Germline V CDR1 and CDR2: SGHRS, YFSETQ. V trimming: 4 bases; J trimming: 4 bases; junction bases outside the gene matches: 18. The CDR3: CASSLGVGASGSPDTQYF. CDR3 coding DNA: TGCGCCAGCAGCCTGGGGGTTGGGGCTAGCGGTTCCCCAGATACGCAGTATTTT.

This chain links TRBV19 with TRBJ2-7; D possibly matches TRBD1 or TRBD2 (5 bases each). CDR1 is LNHDA, CDR2 SQIVND, per germline (reference sequence). The V end was cut by 6 bases, the J end by 3 bases, with 15 bases between. The CDR3 totals 14 residues. The CDR3 DNA follows: TGTGCCAGTAGCCCGGGTGGGGGAATCTACGAGCAGTACTTC. Its translation is CASSPGGGIYEQYF.

The chain combines TRBV4-1 with TRBJ2-1; no firm D call. V was shortened by 2 bases and J by 9 bases, with 11 bases between the two germline ends. CDR1 MGHRA and CDR2 YSYEKL come from the germline V gene. CDR3 length: 13 residues. The CDR3: CASSQPGEREQFF. The CDR3 DNA sequence: TGCGCCAGCAGCCAACCCGGCGAACGTGAGCAGTTCTTC.

This clone was seen only once. This chain joins TRBV7-8 and TRBJ2-7; D is perhaps TRBD2 (5 bases). Germline CDR1 is SGHVS and CDR2 is FQNEAQ. This CDR3 region has 14 residues. The ends were cut back, 3 bases at V and 0 bases at J, with 9 bases in the middle. This CDR3 is CASSFSESSYEQYF. In DNA, the CDR3 is TGTGCCAGCAGCTTTAGCGAAAGCTCCTACGAGCAGTACTTC. The full variable domain, completed using reference TRBV7-8 and TRBJ2-7, is GAGVSQSPRYKVAKRGQDVALRCDPISGHVSLFWYQQALGQGPEFLTYFQNEAQLDKSGLPSDRFFAERPEGSVSTLKIQRTQQEDSAVYLCASSFSESSYEQYFGPGTRLTVT.

The J gene is TRBJ2-1, the V gene TRBV7-8, with 16 bases identical to TRBD2. Germline assignment: CDR1 SGHVS and CDR2 FQNEAQ. CDR3 length equals 17 residues. Trimming took 5 bases from V and 7 from J; bases not matched to a gene: 8. The CDR3 here is CASSLVGLAGGANEQFF. Here the CDR3 DNA reads TGTGCCAGCAGCCTAGTGGGACTAGCGGGAGGGGCGAATGAGCAGTTCTTC.